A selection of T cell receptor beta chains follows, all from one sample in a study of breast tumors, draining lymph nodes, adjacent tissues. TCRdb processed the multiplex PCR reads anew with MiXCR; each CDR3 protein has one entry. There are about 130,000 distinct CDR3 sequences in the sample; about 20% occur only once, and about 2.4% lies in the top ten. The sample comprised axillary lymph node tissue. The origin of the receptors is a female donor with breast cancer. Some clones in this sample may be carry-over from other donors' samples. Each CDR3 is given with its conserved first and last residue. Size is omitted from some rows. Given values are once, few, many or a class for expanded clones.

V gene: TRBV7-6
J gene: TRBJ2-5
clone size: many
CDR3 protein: CASSPATGGRETQYF

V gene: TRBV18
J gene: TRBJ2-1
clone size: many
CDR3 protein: CASSPRTGSNEQFF

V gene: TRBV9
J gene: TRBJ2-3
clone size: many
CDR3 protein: CASSRAGTDTQYF

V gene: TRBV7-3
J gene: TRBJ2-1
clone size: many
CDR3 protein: CASSEGGIGEQFF

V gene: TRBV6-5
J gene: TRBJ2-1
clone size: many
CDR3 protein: CASSYAGLSYNEQFF

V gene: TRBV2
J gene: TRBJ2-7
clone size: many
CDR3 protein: CASSYPRGMLYF

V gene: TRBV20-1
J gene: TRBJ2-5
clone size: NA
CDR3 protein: CSASASGRATQETQYF

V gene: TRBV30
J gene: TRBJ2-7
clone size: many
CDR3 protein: CAWSGRGLRVQYF

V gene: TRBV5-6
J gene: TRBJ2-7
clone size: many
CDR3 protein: CASSWMEGGEQYF

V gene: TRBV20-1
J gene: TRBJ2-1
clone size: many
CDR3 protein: CSASGRKGYNEQFF

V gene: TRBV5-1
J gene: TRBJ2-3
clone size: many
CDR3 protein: CASSYRTSGRGADTQYF

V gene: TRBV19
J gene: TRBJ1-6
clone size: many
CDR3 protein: CASASGSSNSPLHF

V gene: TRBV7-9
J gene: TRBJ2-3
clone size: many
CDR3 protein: CASSTGWVTDTQYF

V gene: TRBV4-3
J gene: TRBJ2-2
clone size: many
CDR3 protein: CASSQVWGAGVLNTGELFF

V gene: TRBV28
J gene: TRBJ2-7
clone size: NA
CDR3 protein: CASSPRRSEQYF

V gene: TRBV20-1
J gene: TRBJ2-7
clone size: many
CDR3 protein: CSARDSASGTYEQYF

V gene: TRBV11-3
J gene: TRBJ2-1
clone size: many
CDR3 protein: CASSLSTNNEQFF

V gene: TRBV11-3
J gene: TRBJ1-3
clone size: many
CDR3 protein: CASSAGQNSGNTIYF

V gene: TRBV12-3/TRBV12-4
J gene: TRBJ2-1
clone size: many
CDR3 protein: CASSFGRKGGGYYNEQFF

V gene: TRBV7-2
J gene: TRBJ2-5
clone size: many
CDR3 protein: CASSFGGLRETQYF

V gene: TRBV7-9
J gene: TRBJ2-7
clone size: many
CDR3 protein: CASSLAGQGTYEQYF